This TCR beta chain was recovered during a study of control samples from healthy donors and cancer patients. V lost 5 bases and J lost 6, with 9 bases in between. This CDR3 contains 13 residues. CDR1 is KGHDR and CDR2 is SFDVKD in the germline V gene. Profiled with immunoSEQ multiplex PCR; TCRdb holds only in-frame clones, not every one. The sample records 350,000 to 450,000 clones, 80% to 95% being singletons. Material for sequencing was PBMCs. The TCR sequence derives from a man aged 40-50 years with head and neck cancer. This chain links TRBV24-1 with TRBJ2-2; TRBD1 might be the D (6 bases). The CDR3 nucleotides are TGTGCCACCAGTGGGGGGCCGGCCGGGGAGCTGTTTTTT. It translates to CATSGGPAGELFF.